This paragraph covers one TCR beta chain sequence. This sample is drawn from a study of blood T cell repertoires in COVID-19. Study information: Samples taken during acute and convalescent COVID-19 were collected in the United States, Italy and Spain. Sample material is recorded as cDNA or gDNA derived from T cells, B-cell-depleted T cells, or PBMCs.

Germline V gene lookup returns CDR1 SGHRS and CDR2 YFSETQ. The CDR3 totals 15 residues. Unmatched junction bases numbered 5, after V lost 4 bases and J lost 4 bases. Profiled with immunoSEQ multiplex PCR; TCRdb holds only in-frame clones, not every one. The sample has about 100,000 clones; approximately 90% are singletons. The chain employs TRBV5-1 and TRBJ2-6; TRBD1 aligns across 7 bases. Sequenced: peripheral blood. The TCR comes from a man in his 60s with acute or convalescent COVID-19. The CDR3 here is CASSPQGVGANVLTF. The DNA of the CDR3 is TGCGCCAGCAGCCCCCAGGGGGTCGGGGCCAACGTCCTGACTTTC.